This entry lists 8 T cell receptor beta chains sequenced from one sample in a study of CD8 T cell repertoires and HIV-1 epitope variants. TCRdb's copy holds only in-frame clones and misses some; the assay was immunoSEQ multiplex PCR. The sample records roughly 4,500 clones, less than 75% being singletons. For these TCRs, the target antigens are not known. Source material: cultured CD8+ T cells derived from PBMCs. Source of these receptors: a male donor with HIV.

The chain carries TRBV27 and TRBJ2-1; TRBD2 aligns across 9 bases. CDR1 is MNHEY and CDR2 is SMNVEV in the germline V gene (reference sequence). The CDR3 length is 14 residues. The V segment lost 2 bases and the J segment 9 bases; nucleotides outside the gene matches: 5. As DNA, the CDR3 is TGTGCCAGCAGTTTAGGTCTAGCGGGAAGTGAGCAGTTCTTC. Translating it yields CASSLGLAGSEQFF.

This clone has only one observation. V gene TRBV29-1 combines with J gene TRBJ2-3; 7 bases match TRBD1. The germline V gene encodes CDR1 SQVTM and CDR2 ANQGSEA. The CDR3 spans 14 residues. Trimming cost V 6 bases and J 1 base; bases outside gene matches: 7. DNA for the CDR3: TGCAGCGTCCTCTGGACAGGAGGCACAGATACGCAGTATTTT. Translating gives CSVLWTGGTDTQYF.

The CDR3 DNA reads as TGTGCCATCAGTGAAAATCTAGGCGTTACCGGGGAGCTGTTTTTT. Its translation is CAISENLGVTGELFF. The chain links TRBV10-3 to TRBJ2-2; D not certain. The CDR3 is made up of 15 amino acids. Germline values: CDR1 ENHRY, CDR2 SYGVKD. V was cut by 3 bases and J by 5 bases, with 13 bases left in between.

This clone was counted only a few times. The chain employs TRBV28 and TRBJ2-7, with 7 bases that match TRBD1. The length of the CDR3 is 14 residues. CDR1 is MDHEN and CDR2 is SYDVKM in the germline V gene. Unmatched junction bases numbered 8, after V lost 4 bases and J lost 5 bases. The CDR3 protein is CASSSRQGFHEQYF. Here the CDR3 DNA reads TGTGCCAGCAGTTCCAGACAGGGTTTCCACGAGCAGTACTTC.

The V gene is TRBV27, the J gene TRBJ2-7; D gene uncertain. V lost 5 bases and J 0 bases, leaving 20 bases between the germline ends. Germline assignment: CDR1 MNHEY and CDR2 SMNVEV (reference sequence). The CDR3 is 17 amino acids. CDR3 in DNA: TGTGCCAGCAGTCACCTAGACGGGTCTGAGAGCTCCTACGAGCAGTACTTC. Protein product: CASSHLDGSESSYEQYF.

This sequence joins TRBV7-8 and TRBJ1-5; D is uncertain. The V gene lost 3 bases and the J gene lost 2 bases, with 11 bases spanning the gap. CDR1 and CDR2 (germline): SGHVS, FQNEAQ. This CDR3 spans 15 amino acids. The CDR3 DNA reads TGTGCCAGCAGCTTCCAGGAAAGGGGCAATCAGCCCCAGCATTTT. Residues: CASSFQERGNQPQHF. The variable domain in full, completed from reference TRBV7-8 and TRBJ1-5, reads GAGVSQSPRYKVAKRGQDVALRCDPISGHVSLFWYQQALGQGPEFLTYFQNEAQLDKSGLPSDRFFAERPEGSVSTLKIQRTQQEDSAVYLCASSFQERGNQPQHFGDGTRLSIL.

The CDR3 DNA sequence: TGTGCCAGCAGCCCCCTACCCTTAGCGGGAGTTCTCAATGAGCAGTTCTTC. It is translated as CASSPLPLAGVLNEQFF. The rearrangement joins TRBV4-2 to TRBJ2-1; 9 bases fit TRBD2. Germline V lookup: CDR1 LGHNA, CDR2 YNFKEQ. The ends lost 4 bases at V and 6 bases at J; junction bases unmatched: 13. The CDR3 runs 17 residues.

The chain carries TRBV5-6 and TRBJ2-3; 13 nucleotides match TRBD2. The CDR3 is made up of 18 amino acids. Per the germline V gene, CDR1 is SGHDT and CDR2 is YYEEEE. The V gene end was trimmed by 5 bases and the J gene end by 1 base; junction bases not matched to a gene: 10. CDR3 nucleotides: TGTGCCAGCAGTGCTGGACTAGCGGGAGCGTGGGGCACAGATACGCAGTATTTT. It codes for CASSAGLAGAWGTDTQYF.